These T cell receptor beta chains were read from a single sample in a study of memory CD4+ T cells and cytomegalovirus serostatus. TCRdb's table, derived via immunoSEQ multiplex PCR, lists solely in-frame clones and lacks some. The data hold 40,000 to 50,000 clones, with about 78% observed a single time. Sequencing was carried out using memory CD4+ T cells from blood. The source of these receptors is an adult in good health and CMV-seronegative. CDR3s leave out the opening cysteine and the closing phenylalanine or tryptophan. Fields, in order: clone size, V gene, CDR3 protein. Some rows have no size entry. The others give once, few or many, or a class for an expanded clone.

size: -
V: TRBV7-3
CDR3: ASSLRGGGTTGELF

size: -
V: TRBV6-1
CDR3: ASTLPGRGGYT

size: -
V: TRBV6-1
CDR3: ASSDIGVAPNSPLH

size: -
V: TRBV5-4
CDR3: ASSSQTENEQF

size: -
V: TRBV4-3
CDR3: ASSQDTLGGAQETQY

size: -
V: TRBV10-3
CDR3: AISRRLASNTGELF

size: few
V: TRBV27
CDR3: ASSFRGYDYGYT

size: -
V: TRBV7-9
CDR3: ASSLGGTGGDGTQY

size: -
V: TRBV11-2
CDR3: ASSSLLAGGADTQY

size: -
V: TRBV11-1
CDR3: ASSLGQGEYHSPLH

size: -
V: TRBV25-1
CDR3: ASSESLLHSNTEAF

size: -
V: TRBV6-1
CDR3: ASSLLGTTYEQY

size: -
V: TRBV11-3
CDR3: ASSPGQGPGVDGYT

size: -
V: TRBV10-3
CDR3: ATKPRQGLTYEQY

size: -
V: TRBV6-6
CDR3: ASSPTGRNSPLH

size: -
V: TRBV4-1
CDR3: ASSQSGNQPQH

size: -
V: TRBV7-2
CDR3: ASSFKNTEAF

size: few
V: TRBV28
CDR3: ASSRGQPQH

size: -
V: TRBV6-5
CDR3: ASSQDRGDEKLF

size: -
V: TRBV19
CDR3: ASSIEWGDQPQH

size: -
V: TRBV9
CDR3: ASSVDGLAGTEQF

size: -
V: TRBV9
CDR3: ASSVLDTQY

size: -
V: TRBV6-5
CDR3: ASTMGQMNTEAF

size: -
V: TRBV7-2
CDR3: ASSSTATTAEAF

size: -
V: TRBV7-2
CDR3: ASSLAQGAGELF

size: few
V: TRBV7-2
CDR3: ASSLVQSNQPQH

size: -
V: TRBV28
CDR3: ASSSTFIRY

size: -
V: TRBV19
CDR3: ASRGPVATGTGELF

size: -
V: TRBV5-4
CDR3: ASSRDGNEKLF

size: -
V: TRBV5-8
CDR3: ASSLVQGAGYEQY

size: -
V: TRBV19
CDR3: ASRKQQGASNTEAF

size: -
V: TRBV7-6
CDR3: ASSTQPGGYQETQY

size: -
V: TRBV5-1
CDR3: ASSPGQVAVNTEAF

size: -
V: TRBV28
CDR3: ASSFGANSPLH

size: -
V: TRBV9
CDR3: ASTMDSVADTQY

size: -
V: TRBV10-3
CDR3: AISEEGVTEAF

size: -
V: TRBV19
CDR3: ASSINTGDYEQY

size: -
V: TRBV5-5
CDR3: ASSPRRGQGFSPLH

size: -
V: TRBV27
CDR3: ASSLSGRVRSPLH

size: -
V: TRBV7-3
CDR3: ASSLGHTSMPF

size: -
V: TRBV7-2
CDR3: ASSLDGYNSPLH

size: -
V: TRBV6-6
CDR3: ASRRDPTANEKLF

size: -
V: TRBV28
CDR3: ASTHVGVIH

size: once
V: TRBV11-2
CDR3: ASSPRPPGGPDTIY

size: few
V: TRBV6-5
CDR3: ASSYGPAGQGTEAF

size: -
V: TRBV7-2
CDR3: ASSPDRVSGYT

size: -
V: TRBV11-2
CDR3: ASSLSNTEAF

size: -
V: TRBV7-9
CDR3: ASSPRGGAGNSPLH

size: -
V: TRBV5-6
CDR3: ASSSGNYGYT

size: -
V: TRBV7-8
CDR3: ASSLGGRYSYEQY

size: -
V: TRBV5-1
CDR3: ASSSTPGQQSPLH

size: -
V: TRBV11-2
CDR3: ASSPGQGNPNSPLH

size: -
V: TRBV15
CDR3: ATSPSRGGRSYEQY

size: -
V: TRBV7-9
CDR3: ASRLGLAGNNEQF